This passage covers 23 T cell receptor delta chains from one sample sequenced in a study of γδ T cells in repeated Plasmodium falciparum infection. TCRdb reanalysed the multiplex PCR reads with CATT. The sample gives about 57,000 delta-chain clones, around 1.5% of which show up once; 15% is in the top ten. Vgamma9/Vdelta2+ and Vdelta2-negative gammadelta T cells were flow-sorted from PBMC for bulk sequencing. Sequencing input: gamma-delta T cells from blood. The receptor source for this set is a pool of human donors (malaria-infected and uninfected, not separated).

This clone was observed a few times. Within the sample, other DNA sequences also encode this same CDR3. The chain recombines TRDV1 with TRDJ1; D is possibly TRDD2 or TRDD3 (6 bases each). The V end lost 2 bases, the J end lost 0 bases, and 40 bases lay between the germline ends. The CDR3 loop spans 25 amino acids. The germline V gene encodes CDR1 TSWWSYY and CDR2 QGS. CDR3 region: CALGEGLLSYRLRGESIPNTDKLIF. In DNA form, the CDR3 reads TGTGCTCTTGGGGAAGGGTTGCTATCCTACCGACTGAGGGGGGAGTCTATTCCAAACACCGATAAACTCATCTTT.

This clone was seen repeatedly, ten times or more. The translation of this DNA and the TCRdb protein of a much larger clone differ at residue 14, probably owing to a read error; the protein shown here is translated from the DNA. The chain joins TRDV2 to TRDJ1; perhaps TRDD3 as D (5 bases). This CDR3 region has 16 residues. Germline CDR1 and CDR2: GEAIGNYY and EKD. DNA of the CDR3: TGTGCCTGTGACACCGTTTGGGATCAAAATGCCGATAAACCCATCTTT. Its protein product is CACDTVWDQNADKPIF.

This clone was seen ten or more times. A far bigger clonotype differs at one base, so this is likely a read error. Other nucleotide sequences from this sample produce the same CDR3. The chain has TRDV1 and TRDJ1, with 9 positions matching TRDD3. The germline V gene has CDR1 TSWWSYY and CDR2 QGS. This CDR3 is built from 19 residues. The CDR3 sequence: CALGEPKHLGDGNTDKLIF. The DNA of the CDR3 is TGTGCTCTTGGGGAACCTAAACACCTGGGGGATGGGAACACTGATAAACTCATCTTT.

Concerning this clone itself: This may stem from a read error, because a much larger clone lies one nucleotide away. The V segment is TRDV1, and no J call was made; TRDD3 is taken as the D call from the table, unchecked against the DNA. Per the germline V gene, CDR1 is TSWWSYY and CDR2 is QGS. The CDR3 contains 26 residues. CDR3 sequence reads: CALGELGCFLPNTGYWGMPYTDKLIF. The DNA for the CDR3 is TGTGCTCTTGGGGAACTAGGATGCTTCCTACCCAATACCGGGTACTGGGGGATGCCGTACACCGATAAGCTCATCTTT.

This clone was seen ten or more times. For this DNA, TCRdb reports the protein of a much larger clone, which diverges at residue 3, most likely from a read error; the protein presented here is translated directly from the DNA. The genes are TRDV2 and TRDJ1; the match to TRDD3 covers 12 bases. The length of the CDR3 is 15 residues. Per the germline V gene, CDR1 is GEAIGNYY and CDR2 is EKD. This CDR3 reads CARDDLLGDTTELIF. In nucleotides, the CDR3 is TGTGCCCGTGACGACCTTCTGGGGGATACGACGGAACTCATCTTT.

This clone was counted at least ten times. A far larger clone differs by one base, so this is likely a read error. This specimen includes other DNA sequences encoding the same CDR3. The genes are TRDV1 and TRDJ1; a possible D gene is TRDD2 (5 bases). Trimming removed 8 bases from V and 5 bases from J, with 12 bases in between. In germline, CDR1 is TSWWSYY, CDR2 QGS. The CDR3 covers 12 residues. DNA for the CDR3: TGTGCTCTTTTTTCCTCTCGGGATAAACTCATCTTT. It is translated as CALFSSRDKLIF.

This clone showed up just a few times. With a far larger clone one base away, a read error is the likely cause. Other DNA sequences in this sample translate to the same CDR3. The CDR3 here is CACDTGGFSSWDTRQMFF. CDR3 DNA: TGTGCCTGTGACACCGGGGGATTTAGCTCCTGGGACACCCGACAAATGTTTTTC. The rearrangement uses TRDV2 and TRDJ3; 7 bases agree with TRDD3. The CDR3 is made up of 18 amino acids. Germline V CDR1 and CDR2: GEAIGNYY, EKD.

Remarks on this clone: This DNA's translation differs at residue 19 from TCRdb's protein, which comes from a much larger clone; a read error is likely, and the protein shown is translated from the DNA. TRDV1 is the V gene, and the J gene was not called; TRDD3 was called by the table and not checked on the DNA. The CDR3 covers 21 residues. Germline V gives CDR1 TSWWSYY, CDR2 QGS. In DNA, the CDR3 is TGTGCTCTGCGGGTCCTTCCTACGATAATAACTGGGGGATACGCAACTGATAAACCCATCTTT. This codes for CALRVLPTIITGGYATDKPIF.

To note about this clone: Since a far larger clone is one base different, this is likely a read error. Within the sample, other DNA sequences also encode this same CDR3. This sequence joins TRDV1 and TRDJ1; D might be TRDD2 (6 bases). This CDR3 has 23 residues. Germline lookup yields CDR1 TSWWSYY and CDR2 QGS. The CDR3 spells CALGELGFFLPRSRGRYTDKLIF. The DNA for the CDR3 is TGTGCTCTTGGGGAACTAGGATTCTTCCTGCCCAGGTCTCGGGGACGATACACCGACAAACTCATCTTT.

This clone came up a few times. The TCRdb record carries a much larger clone's protein, which differs from this DNA's translation at residue 17; a read error is the likely cause, and the protein listed here is the DNA translation. This rearrangement joins TRDV1 to TRDJ1; the D gene is possibly TRDD2 (6 bases). No J segment appears in TCRdb, so it was assigned here by matching the sequence to germline. The CDR3 length is 20 residues. CDR1 and CDR2 from the germline V gene are TSWWSYY and QGS. CDR3 region: CALGELKLVGLPPIVDELIF. DNA of the CDR3: TGTGCTCTTGGGGAACTAAAACTGGTGGGCCTTCCCCCGATAGTCGATGAACTCATCTTT.

This clone was detected many times. TCRdb's protein for this DNA is that of a much larger clone and differs from the translation at residue 10, likely a read error; the protein shown is the DNA translation. The chain is built from TRDV3 and TRDJ1; 8 nucleotides align to TRDD3. The CDR3 has 16 residues. The trim removed 2 bases at V and 2 bases at J, leaving 13 bases unmatched. Germline assignment: CDR1 TVYSNPD and CDR2 GDNSRS (reference sequence). The CDR3 DNA follows: TGTGCCTTTTTTATGACTCTACTGGGGGGTACCGATAAACTCATCTTT. Translating it yields CAFFMTLLGGTDKLIF.

The table lists this clone with a few counts. The protein that TCRdb holds for this DNA derives from a much larger clone and differs from the translated DNA at residue 17, which likely indicates a read error; the protein shown here is translated from the DNA. The rearrangement links TRDV1 to TRDJ1; 8 nucleotides align to TRDD3. Germline matching of the DNA provided the J gene here, since TCRdb leaves it blank. The CDR3 runs to 23 residues. The V and J ends lost 3 bases and 0 bases, in that order; junction bases with no gene match: 27. CDR1 is TSWWSYY, CDR2 QGS, per germline. The CDR3 spells CALGDHVVPYLLYWGFHTDKLIF. The CDR3 DNA is TGTGCTCTTGGGGACCACGTGGTTCCCTACTTACTCTACTGGGGGTTTCACACCGATAAACTCATCTTT.

Notes on this clone: This probably arose from a read error, given a far larger clone one base away. Other DNA sequences in this specimen translate into the identical CDR3. The chain joins TRDV1 to TRDJ1, with 8 nucleotides matching TRDD3. The J gene, missing from TCRdb, was assigned here through DNA to germline matching. Germline CDR1 TSWWSYY, CDR2 QGS. The CDR3 is 20 amino acids. V was clipped by 0 bases and J by 7 bases; unmatched bases: 22. CDR3 loop: CALGELDFLLGDTKWGKLIF. The CDR3 DNA reads as TGTGCTCTTGGGGAACTTGACTTTCTCCTAGGGGATACCAAATGGGGTAAACTCATCTTT.

A word on this clone: TCRdb lists the protein of a much larger clone for this DNA, which differs at residue 8, so this is likely a read error; the protein given here is translated from the DNA itself. V usage is TRDV2 and J usage is TRDJ1, with TRDD3 matching over 7 bases. TCRdb supplies no J gene; here it was assigned by aligning the nucleotide sequence to germline. With V trimmed by 1 base and J by 7 bases, 5 bases remained unmatched. Germline lookup yields CDR1 GEAIGNYY and CDR2 EKD. The CDR3 contains 13 residues. CDR3 amino acids: CACDTLGSSKLIF. For the CDR3, the DNA is TGTGCCTGTGACACACTGGGGAGTAGTAAACTCATCTTT.

Worth noting for this clone: The translation of this DNA and the TCRdb protein of a much larger clone differ at residue 18, probably owing to a read error; the protein shown here is translated from the DNA. J is TRDJ1 and V is TRDV1, with a tentative D call TRDD3 (7 bases). The J gene, not given by TCRdb, was assigned here from a germline match of the nucleotide sequence. V shed 0 bases and J shed 0 bases, with 41 bases lying between them. The germline V gene has CDR1 TSWWSYY and CDR2 QGS. The CDR3 spans 26 residues. DNA of the CDR3: TGTGCTCTTGGGGAACTCTGTTTCCTGTCATCTTCCTTAGCGGCTACTGGGGACGAGTACACCGATAAACTCATCTTT. This translates into CALGELCFLSSSLAATGDEYTDKLIF.

The table lists this clone with a few counts. The protein recorded in TCRdb matches a much larger clone and deviates from this DNA's translation at residue 15, suggesting a read error; the protein here is obtained by translating the DNA. J is TRDJ1 and V is TRDV1; D gene ambiguous. The germline V gene has CDR1 TSWWSYY and CDR2 QGS. The CDR3 loop spans 18 amino acids. CDR3 sequence: CALGVHRAQVEYTDELIF. CDR3 coding DNA: TGTGCTCTTGGGGTCCATCGAGCCCAGGTCGAGTACACCGATGAACTCATCTTT.

In its sample, this clone was seen a few times. A read error likely explains why the TCRdb protein, taken from a much larger clone, differs from this DNA's translation at residue 11; the protein shown is translated from the DNA. CDR3 region: CACAPFWGKSHTDKLIF. DNA for the CDR3: TGTGCCTGTGCCCCTTTCTGGGGGAAATCGCACACCGATAAACTCATCTTT. The genes are TRDV2 and TRDJ1; 8 nucleotides agree with TRDD3. V lost 5 bases and J lost 0; bases outside the gene matches: 13. The CDR3 is 17 residues long. CDR1 is GEAIGNYY and CDR2 is EKD in the germline V gene.

This clone was recorded at least ten times. This likely traces to a read error, being one base from a far larger clone. This specimen includes other DNA sequences encoding the same CDR3. This chain joins TRDV2 and TRDJ1, with D perhaps matching TRDD2 (6 bases). Germline CDR1 GEAIGNYY, CDR2 EKD. V was pared by 0 bases and J by 0 bases, with 19 bases between. The CDR3 totals 18 residues. In nucleotides, the CDR3 is TGTGCCTGTGACACCTCCTACATAGAAGTCATCCACACCGATAAACTCATCTTT. Translated, it gives CACDTSYIEVIHTDKLIF.

This clone was detected ten times or more. The chain links TRDV1 to TRDJ2, with TRDD3 matching 12 bases. With V trimmed by 7 bases and J by 4 bases, 16 bases remained unmatched. The length of the CDR3 is 19 residues. CDR1 is TSWWSYY and CDR2 is QGS in the germline V gene. The CDR3 nucleotides read TGTGCTCTTGACCCAGGACGGGACTGGGGGATACCGCCGACAGCACAACTCTTCTTT. This translates into CALDPGRDWGIPPTAQLFF.

A note on this clone: This DNA's translation differs at residue 20 from TCRdb's protein, which comes from a much larger clone; a read error is likely, and the protein shown is translated from the DNA. The CDR3 reads CAIGENPSHVLGDTPVYTDRLIF. In DNA, the CDR3 is TGTGCTATTGGGGAAAACCCCTCCCACGTACTGGGGGATACGCCAGTGTACACCGATAGACTCATCTTT. This rearrangement joins TRDV1 to TRDJ1, with 13 bases matching TRDD3. This CDR3 region has 23 residues. Germline CDR1 reads TSWWSYY; CDR2 reads QGS.

As for this clone: A far larger clone lies a single base away; this is likely a read error. Other DNA sequences in the same sample also yield this CDR3. The V gene is TRDV1, the J gene TRDJ1, with a weak D call TRDD3 (6 bases). In the absence of a J gene in TCRdb, the DNA was matched to germline to assign it here. The CDR3 has 21 amino acids. V lost 0 bases to trimming and J lost 6 bases, with 32 bases between them. Germline CDR1 and CDR2: TSWWSYY and QGS. The CDR3 nucleotides are TGTGCTCTTGGGGAACTTTGCGGCTTCCCCCCTGGGGCAAAGCGTCGGAATAAACTCATCTTT. It codes for CALGELCGFPPGAKRRNKLIF.

This clone was seen only a few times. The V and J genes are TRDV1 and TRDJ1; 11 bases match TRDD3. The J gene was missing in TCRdb and was found by matching the end of the DNA to germline. Losses at the gene ends were 4 bases for V and 0 bases for J; bases not matched to a gene: 31. The CDR3 loop spans 25 amino acids. The V gene's germline CDR1 is TSWWSYY and CDR2 QGS. CDR3 amino acids: CALGGPSGLPNGGYGQSPYTDKLIF. CDR3 coding DNA: TGTGCTCTTGGGGGACCTTCGGGCCTTCCTAATGGGGGATACGGTCAGAGCCCCTACACCGATAAACTCATCTTT.

This clone was recorded many times. TCRdb has a much larger clone's protein, which differs at residue 10 from the translation of this DNA, likely because of a read error; what is shown is the protein translated from the DNA. The V call is TRDV1, the J call TRDJ1; 13 nucleotides align to TRDD3. CDR3 length: 22 residues. The junction had 21 bases not matched to a gene; V was cut back by 3 bases and J by 2 bases. Germline V gene lookup returns CDR1 TSWWSYY and CDR2 QGS. DNA for the CDR3: TGTGCTCTTGGGGACCTTATCCTTCAACCTCTACTGGGGGATACGGGGACCGATAAACTCATCTTT. This gives the protein CALGDLILQPLLGDTGTDKLIF.